The entry that follows covers one T cell receptor (beta chain) sequence. Its antigen is unknown. It has no much larger one-base neighbor in the sample; base qualities were not kept. Whole blood was collected in K2EDTA tubes by collaborating institutions according to the institutions' own protocols. Collaborator samples were shipped for TCRbeta analysis as frozen whole blood, isolated PBMCs, or DNA extracted from either sample type. The data are from a study of blood T cell repertoires in COVID-19 (dated by TCRdb to the early 2020s). In terms of the full investigation: Samples from collaborators originated in the United States, Italy and Spain and spanned both the acute and convalescent phases of COVID-19. Subjects who had been exposed to COVID-19, were actively infected with it, or had recovered from it provided the deeply sampled blood TCRbeta repertoires that made up the dataset. The material from the prospective study consisted of cDNA or gDNA derived from T cells, B-cell-depleted T cells, or PBMCs. Where HLA class I and class II types were available, the types were taken from metadata supplied by the sample provider, not from assay-based typing. Samples came from the ongoing ImmuneRACE study (first 160 participants) plus 1,254 subjects from 6 global collaborators. The sample metadata nearly always contained a de-identified subject ID, COVID-19 status, age in years and sex. The repertoires were released in a freely available public database intended as a resource for research on the immune response to SARS-CoV-2. General conclusions and limits of the study: How much clinical and demographic metadata was included differed by source and by participant, and the metadata was provided uncurated.

TCRbeta CDR3 regions were amplified from genomic DNA using the immunoSEQ Assay, a bias-controlled multiplex PCR. The study's own analysis went as follows. Nucleated cell counts per sample were estimated from amplification of reference gene primers within the assay. To quantify the absolute abundance of each unique TCRbeta CDR3 rearrangement, sequence reads were collapsed and filtered. For each sample, productive Simpson clonality was calculated as the square root of Simpson's diversity index across productive rearrangements. Not all clones reach the TCRdb copy of this immuneACCESS table, which keeps in-frame sequences only. Checked studies attribute under half of the gap to unresolved V genes and leave the rest unexplained. V and J calls and clone size follow that table, whereas D and trimming were derived from the DNA. For this sample there are over 200,000 clones; 70% to 90% appear just once. Clones ranked in the top ten supply roughly 7.6% of the sample.

Per the germline V gene, MNHEY is the CDR1 and SVGAGI is the CDR2. V loses 6 bases of germline sequence and J loses 0 bases, and the interval between the two ends is 11 bases. The CDR3 starts with the cysteine, ends with the phenylalanine, and has 15 residues. Left in the record is the CDR3 DNA by itself, 45 bases read in frame from the first base. The rearranged segments are TRBV6-5 and TRBJ2-2; the D gene identity is not certain. Sequenced sample: peripheral blood. The clonotype was recovered from a woman aged 50 to 60 with active or convalescent COVID-19. The sequence in DNA is TGTGCCAGCAGAGCCGATTACTCGAACACCGGGGAGCTGTTTTTT. The encoded protein is CASRADYSNTGELFF.